At least ten counts were recorded for the clone carrying this TCR beta chain. The antigen is undetermined. Template material for amplifying TCR beta CDR3 regions consisted of RNA transcripts. The HTBI set primed first-round TCR CDR3 RT-PCR. TCRdb itself ran the multiplex PCR reads through MiXCR, one entry per CDR3 protein. The sample lists tens of thousands of distinct CDR3 sequences, 40% to 60% seen once, with about a sixth in the top ten. The sample comes from a study of T cells in Graves' hyperthyroidism and ophthalmopathy. It was uncontrolled infection, other autoimmune disease, pregnancy or lactation that excluded patients. This sample holds PBMCs from under 11 ml fresh peripheral blood. Study-wide findings and caveats: The model's output predicted ophthalmopathy at a median of roughly 6.9 months prior to onset.

This TCR derives from a man aged 40-49 years with Graves' ophthalmopathy. Sample: blood.

In nucleotides, the CDR3 is TGTGCCAGCTCACCGGGACAGGTGGGCTACACCTTC. This sequence encodes CASSPGQVGYTF. V usage is TRBV18 and J usage is TRBJ1-2; 8 nucleotides line up with TRBD1. The CDR3 is made up of 12 amino acids. Germline values: CDR1 KGHSH, CDR2 LQKENI. Trimming cost V 3 bases and J 8 bases; bases outside gene matches: 2.